The 26 T cell receptor beta chains reported below all come from one sample, sequenced in a study of blood T cell repertoires in COVID-19. Method: immunoSEQ multiplex PCR; TCRdb's copy keeps in-frame clones and lacks some. The data hold approximately 240,000 clones, with approximately 83% observed a single time. The material sequenced was peripheral blood. Every receptor here comes from a human donor in a cohort sampled during active COVID-19.

The chain has TRBV12-3 or TRBV12-4 and TRBJ1-2, with D uncertain. CDR3 size: 13 residues. The V gene lost 3 bases and the J gene lost 8 bases, with 13 bases spanning the gap. The CDR3 reads CASSLAENSGYTF. CDR3 DNA: TGTGCCAGCAGTTTGGCGGAAAATAGCGGCTACACCTTC.

The chain has TRBV10-2 and TRBJ2-2; 10 nucleotides line up with TRBD1. Trimming removed 3 bases from V and 5 bases from J; junction bases left unmatched: 9. The CDR3 has 17 amino acids. Germline CDR1 is WSHSY and CDR2 is SAAADI. In DNA form, the CDR3 reads TGCGCCAGCAGTGATGGGGACAGGGGTCTTTGGACCGGGGAGCTGTTTTTT. Translated: CASSDGDRGLWTGELFF.

This clone turned up a few times. The rearrangement links TRBV4-1 to TRBJ2-1; D ambiguous. Germline assignment: CDR1 MGHRA and CDR2 YSYEKL. The V end was cut by 4 bases, the J end by 7 bases, with 14 bases between. The CDR3 loop spans 14 amino acids. CDR3 coding DNA: TGCGCCAGCAGCCGAATACCACTTCGGAATGAGCAGTTCTTC. Its translation is CASSRIPLRNEQFF.

The chain uses TRBV7-2 and TRBJ1-5, with 8 bases matching TRBD1. Germline-derived CDR1 and CDR2 are SGHTA and FQGNSA. CDR3 length equals 15 residues. V shed 4 bases, J shed 5 bases, and the junction held 7 bases outside the gene matches. The DNA for the CDR3 is TGTGCCAGCAGCTCCTCGGACAGGGTTGATCAGCCCCAGCATTTT. This sequence encodes CASSSSDRVDQPQHF.

This chain joins TRBV5-1 and TRBJ2-1; 7 bases are shared with TRBD1. Germline CDR1 reads SGHRS; CDR2 reads YFSETQ. This CDR3 region has 16 residues. Trimming at V came to 0 bases and at J to 7 bases, leaving 10 bases not matched to a gene. CDR3 bases: TGCGCCAGCAGCTTGGATTTAGAGACAGGGTCAAATGAGCAGTTCTTC. Translated, it gives CASSLDLETGSNEQFF. Full variable domain (rest looked up from reference TRBV5-1 and TRBJ2-1): KAGVTQTPRYLIKTRGQQVTLSCSPISGHRSVSWYQQTPGQGLQFLFEYFSETQRNKGNFPGRFSGRQFSNSRSEMNVSTLELGDSALYLCASSLDLETGSNEQFFGPGTRLTVL.

The rearrangement uses TRBV7-2 and TRBJ1-2; 8 nucleotides align to TRBD1. V was pared by 1 base and J by 5 bases, with 3 bases of the junction left unmatched. Germline V CDR1 and CDR2: SGHTA, FQGNSA. There are 14 residues in the CDR3. Here the CDR3 reads CASSLGQGWYGYTF. DNA of the CDR3: TGTGCCAGCAGCTTAGGACAGGGGTGGTATGGCTACACCTTC.

The chain carries TRBV11-2 and TRBJ2-7, with 10 bases identical to TRBD2. The trim removed 3 bases at V and 7 bases at J, leaving 6 bases unmatched. Looked up from germline, CDR1 is SGHAT and CDR2 is FQNNGV. This CDR3 spans 14 amino acids. The CDR3 spells CASSFQRGGREQYF. CDR3 DNA sequence: TGTGCCAGCAGCTTCCAGCGGGGGGGGCGAGAGCAGTACTTC.

The genes are TRBV13 and TRBJ2-3; a possible D gene is TRBD2 (6 bases). In germline, CDR1 is PRHDT, CDR2 FYEKMQ (reference sequence). The CDR3 length is 16 residues. Deletions cut 3 bases from V and 3 bases from J, with 16 bases between. The CDR3, as DNA: TGTGCCAGCAGCTTCCCAGGGTCGGGAGCGACAGATACGCAGTATTTT. Amino acids: CASSFPGSGATDTQYF.

J is TRBJ1-6 and V is TRBV14; TRBD1 matches 9 bases. J gave up 7 bases and V 4 bases, and 5 bases lay outside the gene matches. Germline V gene lookup returns CDR1 SGHDN and CDR2 FVKESK. The CDR3 is made up of 15 amino acids. The CDR3 region has the DNA TGTGCCAGCAGCCTTGCCGGACAGGGGAATTCACCCCTCCACTTT. Its translation: CASSLAGQGNSPLHF.

V and J are TRBV10-3 and TRBJ1-4; D might be TRBD1 (5 bases). V lost 2 bases and J lost 2, with 12 bases in between. The length of the CDR3 is 16 residues. CDR1 and CDR2 from the germline V gene are ENHRY and SYGVKD. The chain's CDR3 is CAISEPEGATNEKLFF. Written as DNA, the CDR3 is TGTGCCATCAGTGAGCCGGAAGGGGCTACTAATGAAAAACTGTTTTTT.

V is TRBV24-1 and J is TRBJ1-1; no reliable D call. The CDR3 has 15 residues. V was cut by 3 bases and J by 1 base, with 11 bases left in between. In germline, CDR1 is KGHDR, CDR2 SFDVKD. DNA of the CDR3: TGTGCCACCAGTGATGCCCGGCGGGGGAACACTGAAGCTTTCTTT. This codes for CATSDARRGNTEAFF.

The chain recombines TRBV28 with TRBJ2-3; 10 bases fit TRBD1. Germline CDR1 is MDHEN and CDR2 is SYDVKM. Trimming cost V 4 bases and J 4 bases; bases outside gene matches: 5. The CDR3 is made up of 15 amino acids. DNA for the CDR3: TGTGCCAGCAGTTCTCAGGACAGGGGGTCAGATACGCAGTATTTT. Translated, it gives CASSSQDRGSDTQYF.

Ten or more counts support this clone. The chain joins TRBV7-9 to TRBJ2-3, with 9 bases lining up with TRBD2. The V gene's germline CDR1 is SEHNR and CDR2 FQNEAQ (reference sequence). The length of the CDR3 is 14 residues. Germline trimming cut 3 bases from V and 7 bases from J; bases unmatched to any gene: 5. The CDR3 DNA follows: TGTGCCAGCAGCTTTAGCGGGAGCGGAAATACGCAGTATTTT. Protein: CASSFSGSGNTQYF.

This chain connects TRBV5-1 to TRBJ1-2; 11 bases agree with TRBD1. The J segment lost 8 bases and the V segment lost 4 bases, leaving 7 bases of the junction unmatched. The CDR3 runs 14 residues. Germline CDR1 is SGHRS and CDR2 is YFSETQ. DNA of the CDR3: TGCGCCAGCAGCCCCCTAGGGACAGGGGGGGGCTACACCTTC. It codes for CASSPLGTGGGYTF.

The chain carries TRBV6-1 and TRBJ1-1; weak D call: TRBD1 (6 bases). The CDR3 loop spans 16 amino acids. Trimming cost V 4 bases and J 2 bases, with 17 bases left between them. From germline, CDR1 is MNHNS and CDR2 SASEGT. Written as DNA, the CDR3 is TGTGCCAGCAGTGGCCTTTGGACAGACAGTAACACTGAAGCTTTCTTT. Translated: CASSGLWTDSNTEAFF.

As concerns this clone: Other nucleotide sequences in the sample specify the same CDR3. The rearrangement links TRBV7-9 to TRBJ2-7, with 9 positions matching TRBD1. Trimming took 6 bases from V and 4 from J; bases not matched to a gene: 7. CDR3 size: 14 residues. Germline-derived CDR1 and CDR2 are SEHNR and FQNEAQ (reference sequence). The CDR3 DNA reads TGTGCCAGCAGTCCGGGACAGGGAGCGTACGAGCAGTACTTC. Its protein is CASSPGQGAYEQYF. The full variable domain, its missing parts supplied by reference TRBV7-9 and TRBJ2-7, is DTGVSQNPRHKITKRGQNVTFRCDPISEHNRLYWYRQTLGQGPEFLTYFQNEAQLEKSRLLSDRFSAERPKGSFSTLEIQRTEQGDSAMYLCASSPGQGAYEQYFGPGTRLTVT.

The gene calls are TRBV7-9 and TRBJ2-1, with TRBD2 as a possible D gene (6 bases). Germline assignment: CDR1 SEHNR and CDR2 FQNEAQ (reference sequence). CDR3 size: 18 residues. V was trimmed by 4 bases and J by 0 bases, leaving 19 bases between them. This CDR3 is CASSSAWDLIFSYNEQFF. In DNA, the CDR3 is TGTGCCAGCAGCTCCGCATGGGACTTAATCTTCTCCTACAATGAGCAGTTCTTC.

J is TRBJ2-3 and V is TRBV4-2; D is perhaps TRBD2 (6 bases). V was trimmed by 2 bases and J by 5 bases, leaving 20 bases between them. The CDR3 runs to 17 residues. The germline gives CDR1 LGHNA, CDR2 YNFKEQ. The CDR3 sequence: CASSQLRDSLKGDTQYF. As DNA, the CDR3 is TGTGCCAGCAGCCAACTCCGGGACTCCCTTAAGGGAGATACGCAGTATTTT.

The genes are TRBV9 and TRBJ2-2, with 10 bases lining up with TRBD2. V was pared by 5 bases and J by 3 bases, with 4 bases of the junction left unmatched. The germline V gene has CDR1 SGDLS and CDR2 YYNGEE. The CDR3 is 15 residues long. CDR3 sequence (DNA): TGTGCCAGCAGTCCAGCGGGGGGGGACACCGGGGAGCTGTTTTTT. This codes for CASSPAGGDTGELFF.

This clone was detected once. The V and J genes are TRBV28 and TRBJ2-3, with TRBD1 matching 7 bases. The CDR3 sequence is 14 residues long. Germline values: CDR1 MDHEN, CDR2 SYDVKM. V lost 4 bases and J lost 3; bases outside the gene matches: 4. The CDR3 sequence is CASSSDRATDTQYF. The CDR3 bases are TGTGCCAGCAGTTCTGACAGGGCGACAGATACGCAGTATTTT.

This clone was detected a few times. This chain's CDR3 is CAISLTGGSSYNEQFF. For the CDR3, the DNA is TGTGCCATCAGTCTGACAGGAGGAAGCTCCTACAATGAGCAGTTCTTC. The chain is built from TRBV10-3 and TRBJ2-1, with D possibly TRBD1 on 6 matching bases. The length of the CDR3 is 16 residues. The V and J ends lost 5 bases and 0 bases respectively, with 14 bases between them. Germline values: CDR1 ENHRY, CDR2 SYGVKD.

The genes are TRBV3-1 (or the pseudogene TRBV3-2) and TRBJ2-6; D perhaps matches TRBD2 (5 bases). Per the germline V gene, CDR1 is LGHDT and CDR2 is YNNKEL (reference sequence). Deletions cut 3 bases from V and 1 base from J, with 10 bases between. CDR3 length: 16 amino acids. DNA of the CDR3: TGTGCCAGCAGCCAGCGCGGACTTTCTGGGGCCAACGTCCTGACTTTC. Its protein is CASSQRGLSGANVLTF.

To note about this clone: Other DNA sequences of this sample code for an identical CDR3. The chain links TRBV5-1 to TRBJ2-3; 9 nucleotides agree with TRBD1. This CDR3 has 15 residues. Germline-derived CDR1 and CDR2 are SGHRS and YFSETQ. The trim removed 2 bases at V and 0 bases at J, leaving 1 base unmatched. For the CDR3, the DNA is TGCGCCAGCAGCTTACAGGGGGCAAGCACAGATACGCAGTATTTT. Encoded protein: CASSLQGASTDTQYF. The full variable domain, in which reference TRBV5-1 and TRBJ2-3 provide the parts outside the CDR3, is KAGVTQTPRYLIKTRGQQVTLSCSPISGHRSVSWYQQTPGQGLQFLFEYFSETQRNKGNFPGRFSGRQFSNSRSEMNVSTLELGDSALYLCASSLQGASTDTQYFGPGTRLTVL.

The gene calls are TRBV7-9 and TRBJ2-1, with 8 bases fitting TRBD1. The germline V gene encodes CDR1 SEHNR and CDR2 FQNEAQ (reference sequence). The CDR3 runs 15 residues. The J segment lost 9 bases and the V segment lost 4 bases, leaving 11 bases of the junction unmatched. The CDR3 DNA is TGTGCCAGCAGCTCTCGGACAGGGCAGTTCGGTGAGCAGTTCTTC. Its protein product is CASSSRTGQFGEQFF.

J is TRBJ2-2 and V is TRBV11-3; 10 nucleotides line up with TRBD1. With V trimmed by 0 bases and J by 5 bases, 3 bases remained unmatched. The CDR3 length is 16 residues. CDR1 is SGHNT, CDR2 YENEEA, per germline. The CDR3, as DNA: TGTGCCAGCAGCTTAGACGGGACAGGGGTGACCGGGGAGCTGTTTTTT. Amino acid sequence: CASSLDGTGVTGELFF.

This chain connects TRBV2 to TRBJ1-5; the match to TRBD1 covers 7 bases. Germline trimming cut 6 bases from V and 5 bases from J; bases unmatched to any gene: 4. The CDR3 covers 13 residues. The germline gives CDR1 SNHLY, CDR2 FYNNEI. The CDR3 DNA follows: TGTGCCAGCAGCGGGGACAGAGATCAGCCCCAGCATTTT. This sequence encodes CASSGDRDQPQHF.